This T cell receptor (beta chain) came from a study of cytomegalovirus exposure and HLA in healthy donors. Study-wide findings and caveats: In vitro, three CMV-associated chains proved specific for CMV antigens.

The CDR3 is 14 amino acids. The germline V gene has CDR1 SGDLS and CDR2 YYNGEE. Trimming stripped 6 bases from V and 9 bases from J, with 19 bases between. Primers for the PCR totalled 60 Vbeta and 13 Jbeta. Generated by immunoSEQ multiplex PCR, the TCRdb table keeps only in-frame clones and is missing some. The table lists tens of thousands of clones, 60% to 80% of them singletons. Turning to this clone: Its target is unknown.

This TCR was recovered from a woman aged 25 to 39 in good health and CMV-seropositive. This sequence joins TRBV9 and TRBJ2-1, with D maybe TRBD1 (6 bases). What was sequenced was PBMCs. CDR3 sequence: CASKSRLGAGEQFF. The CDR3 nucleotides are TGTGCCAGCAAATCTCGATTGGGGGCCGGTGAGCAGTTCTTC. The full variable domain, with the rest looked up from reference TRBV9 and TRBJ2-1, is DSGVTQTPKHLITATGQRVTLRCSPRSGDLSVYWYQQSLDQGLQFLIQYYNGEERAKGNILERFSAQQFPDLHSELNLSSLELGDSALYFCASKSRLGAGEQFFGPGTRLTVL.